Presented here are 9 T cell receptor beta chains from one specimen sequenced in a study of blood T cell repertoires in COVID-19. Sequenced by immunoSEQ multiplex PCR; TCRdb stores in-frame clones only, minus some. The table records fewer than 500,000 clones, more than 80% of them present only once. Sequencing input: PBMCs or T cells enriched from blood (not recorded which). The receptors come from a man aged 30-40 years who had recovered from COVID-19.

The gene calls are TRBV5-6 and TRBJ2-1, with TRBD2 matching 9 bases. Germline CDR1 SGHDT, CDR2 YYEEEE. The ends lost 3 bases at V and 8 bases at J; junction bases unmatched: 6. The length of the CDR3 is 14 residues. The CDR3 region has the DNA TGTGCCAGCAGCTCGGGACTAGCCGCTGATGAGCAGTTCTTC. Its protein product is CASSSGLAADEQFF.

The chain carries TRBV4-1 and TRBJ2-1; 7 bases are shared with TRBD2. CDR1 and CDR2 (germline): MGHRA, YSYEKL. V was clipped by 4 bases and J by 8 bases; unmatched bases: 2. This CDR3 region has 12 residues. The CDR3 reads CASSLGGDEQFF. In DNA form, the CDR3 reads TGCGCCAGCAGCCTGGGGGGGGATGAGCAGTTCTTC.

The chain combines TRBV11-2 with TRBJ2-7; the match to TRBD1 covers 12 bases. Germline CDR1 reads SGHAT; CDR2 reads FQNNGV. V was clipped by 5 bases and J by 3 bases; unmatched bases: 8. This CDR3 region has 16 residues. As DNA, the CDR3 is TGTGCCAGCAGCCCGGCCGGGACAGGGGGCATCTACGAGCAGTACTTC. Translated, it gives CASSPAGTGGIYEQYF.

The rearrangement joins TRBV28 to TRBJ2-5; 14 bases align to TRBD2. Unmatched junction bases numbered 5, after V lost 5 bases and J lost 6 bases. This CDR3 has 15 amino acids. The germline CDR1 and CDR2 sequences are MDHEN and SYDVKM. This chain's CDR3 is CASSGRTSGRQTQYF. CDR3 sequence (DNA): TGTGCCAGCAGTGGACGGACTAGCGGGAGGCAGACCCAGTACTTC.

J is TRBJ2-1 and V is TRBV18; no reliable D call. This CDR3 has 11 residues. Trimming pared 5 bases from V and 5 bases from J, leaving 4 bases between. The germline CDR1 and CDR2 sequences are KGHSH and LQKENI. The CDR3 here is CASSIDNEQFF. CDR3 sequence (DNA): TGTGCCAGCTCAATAGACAATGAGCAGTTCTTC.

This chain uses TRBV7-8 with TRBJ2-6; D not resolved. Germline V gene data show CDR1 as SGHVS and CDR2 as FQNEAQ. The length of the CDR3 is 17 residues. The V and J ends lost 1 base and 1 base respectively, with 11 bases between them. Here the CDR3 reads CASSLVWSGSGANVLTF. CDR3 in DNA: TGTGCCAGCAGCTTAGTGTGGTCAGGATCTGGGGCCAACGTCCTGACTTTC.

This rearrangement joins TRBV4-1 to TRBJ1-1; a possible D gene is TRBD1 (5 bases). Deletions cut 0 bases from V and 5 bases from J, with 10 bases between. This CDR3 comprises 14 residues. CDR1 MGHRA and CDR2 YSYEKL come from the germline V gene. CDR3 amino acids: CASSQEGGATEAFF. In DNA form, the CDR3 reads TGCGCCAGCAGCCAAGAAGGTGGGGCAACTGAAGCTTTCTTT.

This chain connects TRBV7-9 to TRBJ1-1; D might be TRBD1 (6 bases). Germline assignment: CDR1 SEHNR and CDR2 FQNEAQ (reference sequence). The CDR3 is 15 residues long. V lost 5 bases and J lost 1, with 14 bases in between. The CDR3 DNA sequence: TGTGCCAGCAGCCCAGGACAGCCACAGAACACTGAAGCTTTCTTT. Amino acids: CASSPGQPQNTEAFF.

The chain is built from TRBV6-5 and TRBJ2-2; the match to TRBD1 covers 7 bases. This CDR3 spans 13 amino acids. V shed 6 bases and J 5 bases; nucleotides not matched to a gene: 3. The germline gives CDR1 MNHEY, CDR2 SVGAGI. CDR3 coding DNA: TGTGCCAGCAGGCAACAGGGGACCGGGGAGCTGTTTTTT. Translating gives CASRQQGTGELFF.